The T cell receptor beta chain under discussion was sequenced for a study of blood T cell repertoires in COVID-19. V lost 7 bases to trimming and J lost 4 bases, with 22 bases between them. This CDR3 is built from 16 residues. Germline CDR1 reads MDHEN; CDR2 reads SYDVKM. The assay was immunoSEQ multiplex PCR, and TCRdb's table has in-frame clones only and misses some. The data show about 130,000 clones, around four fifths seen once. Material for sequencing was peripheral blood. The chain has TRBV28 and TRBJ1-1; D not resolved. The TCR sequence derives from a man aged 55 to 69 who had recovered from COVID-19. The CDR3 sequence: CASIPWSGLGGTEAFF. As DNA, the CDR3 is TGTGCCAGCATCCCATGGTCGGGGTTGGGTGGCACTGAAGCTTTCTTT. The entire variable domain, with the rest obtained from reference TRBV28 and TRBJ1-1, is as follows: DVKVTQSSRYLVKRTGEKVFLECVQDMDHENMFWYRQDPGLGLRLIYFSYDVKMKEKGDIPEGYSVSREKKERFSLILESASTNQTSMYLCASIPWSGLGGTEAFFGQGTRLTVV.